This T cell receptor beta chain was observed in a study of vaccination and CD4 T cells after COVID-19. Findings and limits, study-wide: Convalescent patients gained a median approximately 89% of their reactive clones only post-vaccination.

As to this clonotype: Antigen specificity is unknown.

Scientists ran DNA taken from cultured CD4+ T cells through the Oncomine TCR Beta short-read assay for sequencing. Investigators isolated genomic DNA from cultured CD4+ T cells. TCRdb re-called the PCR reads through MiXCR, storing one row per CDR3 protein. The top ten hold around 35% of the sample, which has some 7,900 distinct CDR3 sequences, around 30% seen once. V lost 5 bases and J lost 4, with 8 bases in between. CDR3 length: 12 residues. Germline-derived CDR1 and CDR2 are KGHSH and LQKENI. The treatment is: approximately nine-day PBMC culture with coronavirus spike peptide pools or control peptides (ViraFEST assay). Harvesting of the unexposed donor's CD4+ T cells predated the COVID-19 pandemic (2011-2018). T cells were expanded with peptide pools, and expanded clonotypes were identified by TCR sequencing.

This chain joins TRBV18 and TRBJ1-2; unclear D gene. The sequenced sample was CD4+ T cells from blood, cultured in vitro. This clonotype originated in a human donor in good health. CDR3 in DNA: TGTGCCAGCTCATCCCAACGCTATGGCTACACCTTC. It codes for CASSSQRYGYTF.